This note documents a single TCR beta chain sequence. Its cognate antigen is unknown. The germline gives CDR1 SGHVS, CDR2 FQNEAQ. The length of the CDR3 is 15 residues. V dropped 5 bases and J dropped 2 bases, with 15 bases sitting between them. Time point: week 23, last vaccination. All doses held 300 ug of mutant IDH1 20-mer peptide, with topical imiquimod. The donors had new WHO grade 3 or 4 astrocytomas; these were IDH1-mutant and ATRX-lost. The sample belongs to a study of a mutant IDH1 vaccine in newly diagnosed glioma. Study at large: Across weeks 1, 3, 5, 7, 11, 15, 19 and 23, patients received a vaccination each time, eight in all. Patients had received radiotherapy, temozolomide, or both previously, most receiving both.

TCRdb's copy holds only in-frame clones and misses some; the assay was immunoSEQ multiplex PCR. The sample shows tens of thousands of clones, around 81% of them seen only once. This receptor was taken from a woman in her thirties or forties with glioma. Some clones in this sample may be carry-over from other donors' samples. The sample in question was PBMCs, obtained from a glioma patient whose treatment included an IDH1 peptide vaccine. The chain couples TRBV7-8 to TRBJ2-5; D perhaps matches TRBD1 (6 bases). CDR3 sequence (DNA): TGTGCCAGCAGCCACAGGTGGGGGCATCAAGAGACCCAGTACTTC. This gives the protein CASSHRWGHQETQYF.